This TCR beta chain appears in the sequencing data of a study of blood T cell repertoires in COVID-19. Germline loops: CDR1 SGDLS, CDR2 YYNGEE. The CDR3 runs to 17 residues. Trimming took 3 bases from V and 3 from J; bases not matched to a gene: 8. In the original processing: Reference gene primer amplification yielded estimated nucleated cell counts. The data were produced by immunoSEQ multiplex PCR, yet TCRdb's version contains in-frame clones alone and is incomplete. That table supplies the V and J calls and clone size; D and trimming were determined from the DNA. This table holds under 15,000 clones, over 80% found once.

The receptor comes from a man over 45 with active COVID-19. This rearrangement joins TRBV9 to TRBJ2-1; 11 nucleotides line up with TRBD2. Source material: peripheral blood. In DNA form, the CDR3 reads TGTGCCAGCAGCGAGGGCGGTAGCGGGAGGGTCTACAATGAGCAGTTCTTC. Translating gives CASSEGGSGRVYNEQFF.